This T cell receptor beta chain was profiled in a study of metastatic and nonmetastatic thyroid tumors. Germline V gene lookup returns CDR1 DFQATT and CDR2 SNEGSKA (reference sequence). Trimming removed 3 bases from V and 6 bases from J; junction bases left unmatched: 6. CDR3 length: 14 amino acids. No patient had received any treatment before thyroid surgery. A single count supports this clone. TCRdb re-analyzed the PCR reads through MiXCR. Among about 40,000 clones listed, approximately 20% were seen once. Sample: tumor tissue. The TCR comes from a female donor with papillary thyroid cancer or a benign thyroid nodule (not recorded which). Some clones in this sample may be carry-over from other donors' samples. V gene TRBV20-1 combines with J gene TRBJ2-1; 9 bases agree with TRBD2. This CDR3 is CSARRASGTNEQFF. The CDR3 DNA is TGCAGTGCTAGGAGGGCTAGCGGGACCAATGAGCAGTTCTTC.